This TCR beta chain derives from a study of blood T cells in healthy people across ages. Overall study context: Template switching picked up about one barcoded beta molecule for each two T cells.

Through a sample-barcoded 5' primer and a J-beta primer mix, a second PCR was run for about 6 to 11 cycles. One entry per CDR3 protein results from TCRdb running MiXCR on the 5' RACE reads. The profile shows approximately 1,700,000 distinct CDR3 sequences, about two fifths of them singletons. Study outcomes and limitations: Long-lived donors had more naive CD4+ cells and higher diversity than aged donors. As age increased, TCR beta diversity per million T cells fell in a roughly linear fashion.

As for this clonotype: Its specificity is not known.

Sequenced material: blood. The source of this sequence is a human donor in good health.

CDR3 bases: TGTGCCAGTATGACCGCCTGGGACTATGGCTACACCTTC. This gives the protein CASMTAWDYGYTF. V and J are TRBV19 and TRBJ1-2; D is uncertain. The CDR3 consists of 13 residues. CDR1 is LNHDA, CDR2 SQIVND, per germline (reference sequence). V dropped 7 bases and J dropped 3 bases, with 12 bases sitting between them. The whole variable domain, filled in from reference TRBV19 and TRBJ1-2, reads DGGITQSPKYLFRKEGQNVTLSCEQNLNHDAMYWYRQDPGQGLRLIYYSQIVNDFQKGDIAEGYSVSREKKESFPLTVTSAQKNPTAFYLCASMTAWDYGYTFGSGTRLTVV.